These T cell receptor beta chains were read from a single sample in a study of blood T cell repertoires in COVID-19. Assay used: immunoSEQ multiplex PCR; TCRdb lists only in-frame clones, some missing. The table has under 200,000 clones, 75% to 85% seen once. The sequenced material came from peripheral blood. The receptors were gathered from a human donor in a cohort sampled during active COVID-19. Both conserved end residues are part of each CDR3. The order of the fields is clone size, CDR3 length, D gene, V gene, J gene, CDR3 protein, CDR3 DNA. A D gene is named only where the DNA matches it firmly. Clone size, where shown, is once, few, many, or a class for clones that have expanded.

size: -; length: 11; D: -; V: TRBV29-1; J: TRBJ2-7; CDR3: CSVGGSYEQYF; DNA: TGCAGCGTTGGAGGTTCCTACGAGCAGTACTTC
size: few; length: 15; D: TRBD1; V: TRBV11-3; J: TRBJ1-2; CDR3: CASSLRVTGPGGYTF; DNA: TGTGCCAGCAGCCTGAGGGTGACAGGGCCCGGGGGCTACACCTTC
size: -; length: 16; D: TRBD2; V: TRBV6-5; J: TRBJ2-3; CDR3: CASSYTLAGGTDTQYF; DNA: TGTGCCAGCAGTTACACCCTAGCGGGGGGCACAGATACGCAGTATTTT
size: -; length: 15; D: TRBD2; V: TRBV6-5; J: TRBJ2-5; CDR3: CASRSGSGSGETQYF; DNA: TGTGCCAGCAGGTCGGGTAGCGGGAGTGGAGAGACCCAGTACTTC
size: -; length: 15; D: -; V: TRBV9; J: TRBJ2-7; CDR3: CASSAGASGVYEQYF; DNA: TGTGCCAGCAGCGCAGGGGCTAGCGGAGTCTACGAGCAGTACTTC
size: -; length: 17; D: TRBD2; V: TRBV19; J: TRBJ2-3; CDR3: CASSIKGGLAGKDTQYF; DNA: TGTGCCAGTAGTATAAAAGGAGGGCTAGCGGGTAAAGATACGCAGTATTTT
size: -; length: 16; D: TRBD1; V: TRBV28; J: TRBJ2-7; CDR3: CASSFTQGDPSYEQYF; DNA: TGTGCCAGCAGTTTTACCCAGGGGGACCCCTCCTACGAGCAGTACTTC
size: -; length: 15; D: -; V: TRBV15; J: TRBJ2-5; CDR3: CATSRDRGPQETQYF; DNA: TGTGCCACCAGCAGAGACAGGGGCCCACAAGAGACCCAGTACTTC
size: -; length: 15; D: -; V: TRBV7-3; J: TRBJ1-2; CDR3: CASSPWTVSNYGYTF; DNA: TGTGCCAGCAGCCCCTGGACAGTTTCTAACTATGGCTACACCTTC
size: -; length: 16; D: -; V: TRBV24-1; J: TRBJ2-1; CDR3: CATSDLGSGARGGQFF; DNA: TGTGCCACCAGTGATTTGGGGTCAGGGGCTCGCGGTGGGCAGTTCTTC
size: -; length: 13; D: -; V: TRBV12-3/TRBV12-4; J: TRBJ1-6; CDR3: CASSFGGNSPLHF; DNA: TGTGCCAGCAGTTTCGGGGGTAATTCACCCCTCCACTTT
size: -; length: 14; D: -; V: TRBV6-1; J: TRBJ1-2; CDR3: CASSDLGTNYGYTF; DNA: TGTGCCAGCAGTGATTTGGGCACTAACTATGGCTACACCTTC
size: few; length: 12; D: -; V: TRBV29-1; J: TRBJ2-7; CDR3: CSVGPSFHEQYF; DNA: TGCAGCGTTGGCCCTAGCTTTCACGAGCAGTACTTC
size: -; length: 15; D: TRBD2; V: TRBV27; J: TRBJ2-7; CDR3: CASSLVAGGAYEQYF; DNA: TGTGCCAGCAGTTTAGTAGCGGGGGGCGCCTACGAGCAGTACTTC
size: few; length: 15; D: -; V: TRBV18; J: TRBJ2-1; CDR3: CASSPEGFAYNEQFF; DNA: TGTGCCAGCTCACCAGAGGGATTCGCCTACAATGAGCAGTTCTTC
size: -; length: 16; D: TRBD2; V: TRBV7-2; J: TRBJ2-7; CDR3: CASSPSRLAGSYEQYF; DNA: TGTGCCAGCAGCCCCTCCCGACTAGCGGGATCCTACGAGCAGTACTTC
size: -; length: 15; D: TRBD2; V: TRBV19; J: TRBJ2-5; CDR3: CASSIAGGPKETQYF; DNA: TGTGCCAGTAGTATAGCGGGGGGGCCAAAAGAGACCCAGTACTTC
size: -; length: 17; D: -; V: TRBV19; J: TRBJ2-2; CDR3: CASSIGKGTQRAGELFF; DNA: TGTGCCAGTAGTATAGGCAAAGGGACTCAAAGGGCCGGGGAGCTGTTTTTT
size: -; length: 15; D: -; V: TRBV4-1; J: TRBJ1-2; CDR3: CASSQEGGTGYGYTF; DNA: TGCGCCAGCAGCCAGGAAGGGGGTACTGGATATGGCTACACCTTC
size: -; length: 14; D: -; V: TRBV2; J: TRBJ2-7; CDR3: CASSAPGPDYEQYF; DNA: TGTGCCAGCAGTGCGCCAGGGCCCGACTACGAGCAGTACTTC
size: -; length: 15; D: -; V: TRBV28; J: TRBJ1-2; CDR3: CASSPRQVLNYGYTF; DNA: TGTGCCAGCAGTCCCCGACAGGTCCTTAACTATGGCTACACCTTC
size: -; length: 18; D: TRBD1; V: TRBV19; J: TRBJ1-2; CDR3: CASSPGRPGQGKNYGYTF; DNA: TGTGCCAGTAGTCCCGGACGACCGGGACAGGGGAAGAACTATGGCTACACCTTC
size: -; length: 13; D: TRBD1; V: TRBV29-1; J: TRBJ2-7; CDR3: CSARTGNLYEQYF; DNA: TGCAGCGCGCGGACAGGGAATCTCTACGAGCAGTACTTC
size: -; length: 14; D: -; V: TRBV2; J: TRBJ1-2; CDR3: CASRAGQSNYGYTF; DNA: TGTGCCAGCAGGGCCGGACAGTCTAACTATGGCTACACCTTC
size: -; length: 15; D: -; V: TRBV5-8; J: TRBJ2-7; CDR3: CASSRRGVSSYEQYF; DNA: TGTGCCAGCAGCAGAAGGGGCGTCAGCTCCTACGAGCAGTACTTC
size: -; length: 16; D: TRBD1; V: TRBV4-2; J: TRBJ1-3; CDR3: CASSQELGGEVNTIYF; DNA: TGTGCCAGCAGCCAAGAATTAGGGGGCGAGGTAAACACCATATATTTT
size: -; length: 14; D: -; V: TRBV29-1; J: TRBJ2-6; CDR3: CSVPAGPGANVLTF; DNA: TGCAGCGTCCCCGCGGGGCCTGGGGCCAACGTCCTGACTTTC
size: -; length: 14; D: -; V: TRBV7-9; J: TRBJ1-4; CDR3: CASSSRATNEKLFF; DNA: TGTGCCAGCAGTTCCAGGGCAACTAATGAAAAACTGTTTTTT
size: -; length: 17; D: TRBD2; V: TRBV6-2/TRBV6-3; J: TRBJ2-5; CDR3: CASSSLAGGVRQETQYF; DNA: TGTGCCAGCAGTTCTCTTGCGGGGGGGGTCCGCCAAGAGACCCAGTACTTC
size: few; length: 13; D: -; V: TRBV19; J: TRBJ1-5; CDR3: CASSIGGGQPQHF; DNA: TGTGCCAGTAGTATAGGCGGAGGTCAGCCCCAGCATTTT
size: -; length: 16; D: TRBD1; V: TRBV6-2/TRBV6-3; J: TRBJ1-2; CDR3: CASSYTPGQGRYGYTF; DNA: TGTGCCAGCAGTTACACACCGGGACAGGGGAGATATGGCTACACCTTC
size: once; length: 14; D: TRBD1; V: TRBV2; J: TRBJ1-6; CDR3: CASTLTGQGSPLHF; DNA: TGTGCCAGCACCCTAACGGGACAGGGATCACCCCTCCACTTT
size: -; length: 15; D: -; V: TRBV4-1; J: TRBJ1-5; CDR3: CASSQNSQGSGPQHF; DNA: TGCGCCAGCAGCCAAAATTCTCAGGGGAGCGGGCCCCAGCATTTT
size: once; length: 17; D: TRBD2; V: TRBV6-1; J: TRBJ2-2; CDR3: CASSEIAGGPNTGELFF; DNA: TGTGCCAGCAGTGAAATAGCGGGAGGGCCGAACACCGGGGAGCTGTTTTTT
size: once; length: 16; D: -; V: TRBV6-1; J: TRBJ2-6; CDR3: CASSEAGGAGANVLTF; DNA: TGTGCCAGCAGTGAAGCCGGCGGGGCCGGGGCCAACGTCCTGACTTTC
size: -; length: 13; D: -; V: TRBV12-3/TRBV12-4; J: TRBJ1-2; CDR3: CASSLGEGYGYTF; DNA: TGTGCCAGCAGTTTAGGGGAGGGTTATGGCTACACCTTC